This T cell receptor beta chain is from a study of blood T cell repertoires in COVID-19. Study context: Collection of acute and convalescent COVID-19 samples took place in the United States, Italy and Spain.

In the original workflow: Reference gene primers were amplified, and this amplification served to estimate nucleated cell counts. Libraries were prepared by immunoSEQ multiplex PCR; TCRdb keeps only in-frame clonotypes and omits some of them. That table supplies the V and J calls and clone size; D and trimming were determined from the DNA. The data contain some 210,000 clones, 70% to 90% of them seen just once; the ten biggest clones take up 4.3%. Recruits, aged roughly 18 to 90 years, lived in about two dozen US areas. The length of the CDR3 is 15 residues. Looked up from germline, CDR1 is SGDLS and CDR2 is YYNGEE. V lost 4 bases and J 2 bases, leaving 13 bases between the germline ends.

The chain links TRBV9 to TRBJ1-3; D perhaps matches TRBD1 (5 bases). Specimen: PBMCs or T cells enriched from blood (not recorded which). The receptor was derived from a man aged 30 to 39 with acute COVID-19. The chain's CDR3 is CASSPRWGAGNTIYF. The DNA for the CDR3 is TGTGCCAGCAGCCCCAGATGGGGGGCTGGAAACACCATATATTTT.